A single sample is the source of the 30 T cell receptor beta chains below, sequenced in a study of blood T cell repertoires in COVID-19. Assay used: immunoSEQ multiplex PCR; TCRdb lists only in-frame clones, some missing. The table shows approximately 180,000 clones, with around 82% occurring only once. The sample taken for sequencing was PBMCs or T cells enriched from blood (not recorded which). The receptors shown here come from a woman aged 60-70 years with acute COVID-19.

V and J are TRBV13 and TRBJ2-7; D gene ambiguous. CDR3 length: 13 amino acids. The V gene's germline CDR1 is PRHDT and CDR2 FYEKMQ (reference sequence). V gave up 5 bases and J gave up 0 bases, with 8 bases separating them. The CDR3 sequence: CASSPGLSYEQYV. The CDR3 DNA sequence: TGTGCCAGCAGCCCGGGTCTCTCCTACGAGCAGTACGTC.

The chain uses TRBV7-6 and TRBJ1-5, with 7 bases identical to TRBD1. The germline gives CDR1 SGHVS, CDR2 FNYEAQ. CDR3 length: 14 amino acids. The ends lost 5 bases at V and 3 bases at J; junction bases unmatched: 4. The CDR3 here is CASSPTGNNQPQHF. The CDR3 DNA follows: TGTGCCAGCAGCCCGACAGGGAACAATCAGCCCCAGCATTTT.

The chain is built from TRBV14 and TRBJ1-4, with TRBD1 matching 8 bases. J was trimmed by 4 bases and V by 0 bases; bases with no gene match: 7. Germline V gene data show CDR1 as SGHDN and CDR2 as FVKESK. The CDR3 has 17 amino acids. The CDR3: CASSQENRGAYNEKLFF. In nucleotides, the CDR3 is TGTGCCAGCAGCCAAGAGAACAGGGGGGCCTATAATGAAAAACTGTTTTTT. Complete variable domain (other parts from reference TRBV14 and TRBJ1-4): EAGVTQFPSHSVIEKGQTVTLRCDPISGHDNLYWYRRVMGKEIKFLLHFVKESKQDESGMPNNRFLAERTGGTYSTLKVQPAELEDSGVYFCASSQENRGAYNEKLFFGSGTQLSVL.

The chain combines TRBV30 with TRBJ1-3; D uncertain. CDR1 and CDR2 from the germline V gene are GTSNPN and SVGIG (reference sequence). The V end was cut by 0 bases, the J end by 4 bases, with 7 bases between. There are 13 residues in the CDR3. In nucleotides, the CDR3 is TGTGCCTGGAGTGTCCAGTGGGGAAACACCATATATTTT. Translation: CAWSVQWGNTIYF.

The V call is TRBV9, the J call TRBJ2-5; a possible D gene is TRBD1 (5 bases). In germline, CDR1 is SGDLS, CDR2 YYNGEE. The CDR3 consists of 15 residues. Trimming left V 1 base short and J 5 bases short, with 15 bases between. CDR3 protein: CASSVSLGLRETQYF. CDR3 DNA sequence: TGTGCCAGCAGCGTATCTCTGGGGCTACGGGAGACCCAGTACTTC.

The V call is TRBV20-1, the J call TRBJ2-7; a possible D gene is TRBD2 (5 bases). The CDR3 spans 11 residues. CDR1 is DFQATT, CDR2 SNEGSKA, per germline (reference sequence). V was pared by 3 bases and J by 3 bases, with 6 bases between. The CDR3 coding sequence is TGCAGTGCTAGTAGCGACTACGAGCAGTACGTC. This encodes CSASSDYEQYV.

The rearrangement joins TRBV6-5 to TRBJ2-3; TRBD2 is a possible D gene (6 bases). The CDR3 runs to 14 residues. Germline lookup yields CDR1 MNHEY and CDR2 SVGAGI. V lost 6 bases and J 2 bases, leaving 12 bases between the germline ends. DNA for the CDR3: TGTGCCAGCAGAGTTGGGACTCCCACAGATACGCAGTATTTT. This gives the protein CASRVGTPTDTQYF.

The CDR3 DNA reads TGTGCCAGCAGCTTAGGGGGATATACAGGGGGCGAAGCTTTCTTT. It is translated as CASSLGGYTGGEAFF. This sequence joins TRBV7-2 and TRBJ1-1; TRBD1 aligns across 9 bases. The CDR3 covers 15 residues. Germline V gene data show CDR1 as SGHTA and CDR2 as FQGNSA. With V trimmed by 1 base and J by 8 bases, 8 bases remained unmatched.

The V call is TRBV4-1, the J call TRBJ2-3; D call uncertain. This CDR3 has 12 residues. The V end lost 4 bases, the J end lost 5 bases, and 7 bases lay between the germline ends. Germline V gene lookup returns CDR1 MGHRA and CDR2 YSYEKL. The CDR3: CASSRSGDTQYF. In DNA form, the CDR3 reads TGCGCCAGCAGCCGGAGTGGAGATACGCAGTATTTT.

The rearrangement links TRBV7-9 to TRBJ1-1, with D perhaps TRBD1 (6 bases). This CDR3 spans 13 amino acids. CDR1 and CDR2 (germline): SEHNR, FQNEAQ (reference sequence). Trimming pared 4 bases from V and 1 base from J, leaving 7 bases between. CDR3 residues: CASSSGQNTEAFF. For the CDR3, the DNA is TGTGCCAGCAGCTCGGGACAGAACACTGAAGCTTTCTTT.

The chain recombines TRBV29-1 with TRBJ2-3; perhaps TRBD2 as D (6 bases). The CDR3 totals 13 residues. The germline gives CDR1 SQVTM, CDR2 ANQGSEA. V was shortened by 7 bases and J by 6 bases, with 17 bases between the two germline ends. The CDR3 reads CSALGTARDTQYF. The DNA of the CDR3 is TGCAGCGCCCTAGGGACTGCCAGGGATACGCAGTATTTT.

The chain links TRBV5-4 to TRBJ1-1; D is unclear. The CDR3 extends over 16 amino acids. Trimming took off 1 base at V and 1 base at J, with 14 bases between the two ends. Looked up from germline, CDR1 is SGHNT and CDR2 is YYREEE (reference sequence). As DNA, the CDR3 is TGTGCCAGCAGCTTGTTTTCATACAGTTCGAACACTGAAGCTTTCTTT. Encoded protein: CASSLFSYSSNTEAFF.

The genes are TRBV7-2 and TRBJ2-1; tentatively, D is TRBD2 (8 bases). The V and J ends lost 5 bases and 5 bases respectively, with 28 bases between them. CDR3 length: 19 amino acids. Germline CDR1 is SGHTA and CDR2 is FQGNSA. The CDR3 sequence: CASSKRPTLAGRGDNEQFF. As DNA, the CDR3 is TGTGCCAGCAGCAAGAGACCCACTCTAGCGGGCAGGGGGGACAATGAGCAGTTCTTC. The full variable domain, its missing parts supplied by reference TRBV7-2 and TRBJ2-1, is GAGVSQSPSNKVTEKGKDVELRCDPISGHTALYWYRQSLGQGLEFLIYFQGNSAPDKSGLPSDRFSAERTGGSVSTLTIQRTQQEDSAVYLCASSKRPTLAGRGDNEQFFGPGTRLTVL.

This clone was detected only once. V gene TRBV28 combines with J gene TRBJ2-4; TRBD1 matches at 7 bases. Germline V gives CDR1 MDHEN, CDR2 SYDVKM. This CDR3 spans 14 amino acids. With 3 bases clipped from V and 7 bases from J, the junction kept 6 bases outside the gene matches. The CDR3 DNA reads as TGTGCCAGCAGTTTGACAGGGAAATATAACATTCAGTACTTC. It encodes CASSLTGKYNIQYF.

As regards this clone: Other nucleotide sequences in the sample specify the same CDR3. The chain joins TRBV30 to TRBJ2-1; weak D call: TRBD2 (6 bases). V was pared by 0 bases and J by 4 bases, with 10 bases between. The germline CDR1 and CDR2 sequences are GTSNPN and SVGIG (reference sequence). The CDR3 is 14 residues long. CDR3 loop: CAWSVGGKYNEQFF. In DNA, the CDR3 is TGTGCCTGGAGTGTAGGCGGGAAGTACAATGAGCAGTTCTTC.

The CDR3 spells CASSIPGQAQYF. CDR3 coding DNA: TGTGCCAGCAGTATACCGGGACAGGCGCAGTATTTT. The V call is TRBV27, the J call TRBJ2-3, with 8 bases that match TRBD1. Unmatched junction bases numbered 5, after V lost 5 bases and J lost 10 bases. The CDR3 contains 12 residues. Germline loops: CDR1 MNHEY, CDR2 SMNVEV (reference sequence).

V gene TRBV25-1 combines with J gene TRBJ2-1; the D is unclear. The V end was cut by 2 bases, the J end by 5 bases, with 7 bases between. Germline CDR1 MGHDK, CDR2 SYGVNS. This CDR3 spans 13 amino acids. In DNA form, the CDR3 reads TGTGCCAGCAGTGAACCAGGTGACAATGAGCAGTTCTTC. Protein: CASSEPGDNEQFF.

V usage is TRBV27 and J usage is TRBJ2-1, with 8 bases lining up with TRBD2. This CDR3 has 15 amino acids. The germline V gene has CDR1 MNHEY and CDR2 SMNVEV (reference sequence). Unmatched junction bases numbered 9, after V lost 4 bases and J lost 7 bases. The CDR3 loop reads CASSSPGGALNEQFF. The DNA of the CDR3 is TGTGCCAGCAGTTCCCCGGGAGGGGCTTTAAATGAGCAGTTCTTC.

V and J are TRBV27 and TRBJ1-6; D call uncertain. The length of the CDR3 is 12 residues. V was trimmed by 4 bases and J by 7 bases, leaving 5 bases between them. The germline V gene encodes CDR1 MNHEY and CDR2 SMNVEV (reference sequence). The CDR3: CASSWENSPLHF. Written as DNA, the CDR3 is TGTGCCAGCAGTTGGGAGAATTCACCCCTCCACTTT.

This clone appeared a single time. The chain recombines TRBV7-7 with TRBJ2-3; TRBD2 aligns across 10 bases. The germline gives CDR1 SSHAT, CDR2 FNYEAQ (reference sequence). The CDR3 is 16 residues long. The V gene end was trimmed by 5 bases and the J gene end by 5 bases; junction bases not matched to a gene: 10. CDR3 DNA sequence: TGTGCCAGCAGCCTAGGAACTAGCGGGACCGGAGATACGCAGTATTTT. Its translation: CASSLGTSGTGDTQYF.

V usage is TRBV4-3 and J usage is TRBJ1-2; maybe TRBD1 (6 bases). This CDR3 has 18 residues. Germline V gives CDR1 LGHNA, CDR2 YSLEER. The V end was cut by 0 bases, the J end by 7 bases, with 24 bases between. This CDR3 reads CASSQEWVAGQGRGGYTF. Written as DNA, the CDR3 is TGCGCCAGCAGCCAAGAATGGGTGGCGGGGCAGGGGAGGGGTGGCTACACCTTC.

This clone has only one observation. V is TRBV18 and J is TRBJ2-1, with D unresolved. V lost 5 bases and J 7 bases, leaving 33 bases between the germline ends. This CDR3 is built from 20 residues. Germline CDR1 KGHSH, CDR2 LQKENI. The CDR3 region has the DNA TGTGCCAGCTCATCTGTCCCGGCGAGTAAAAGACATTCTTACCAAAATGAGCAGTTCTTC. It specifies CASSSVPASKRHSYQNEQFF.

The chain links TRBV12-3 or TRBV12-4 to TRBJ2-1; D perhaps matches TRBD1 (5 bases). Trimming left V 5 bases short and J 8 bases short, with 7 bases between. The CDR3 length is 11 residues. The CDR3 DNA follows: TGTGCCAGCAGTGAAGGGGATGAGCAGTTCTTC. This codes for CASSEGDEQFF.

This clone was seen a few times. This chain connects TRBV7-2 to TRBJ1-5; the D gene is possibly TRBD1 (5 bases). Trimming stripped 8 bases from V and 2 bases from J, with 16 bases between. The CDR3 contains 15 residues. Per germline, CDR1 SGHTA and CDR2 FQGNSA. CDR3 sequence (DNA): TGTGCCAGCCTCCAGGGCTCGTTCGGCAATCAGCCCCAGCATTTT. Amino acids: CASLQGSFGNQPQHF.

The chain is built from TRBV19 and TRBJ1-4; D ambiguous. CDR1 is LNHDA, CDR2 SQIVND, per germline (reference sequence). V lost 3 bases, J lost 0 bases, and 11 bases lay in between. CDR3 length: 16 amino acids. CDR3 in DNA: TGTGCCAGTAGTATCGGAGGAGGAGCAACTAATGAAAAACTGTTTTTT. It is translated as CASSIGGGATNEKLFF.

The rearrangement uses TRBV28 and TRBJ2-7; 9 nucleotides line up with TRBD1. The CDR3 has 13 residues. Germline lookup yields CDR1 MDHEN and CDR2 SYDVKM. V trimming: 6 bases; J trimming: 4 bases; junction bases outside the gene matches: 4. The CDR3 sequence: CASSPGQGYEQYV. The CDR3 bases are TGTGCCAGCAGCCCGGGACAGGGTTACGAGCAGTACGTC.

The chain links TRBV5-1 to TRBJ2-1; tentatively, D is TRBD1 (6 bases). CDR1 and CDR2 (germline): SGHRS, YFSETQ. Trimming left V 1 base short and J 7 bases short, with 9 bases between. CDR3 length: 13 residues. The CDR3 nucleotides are TGCGCCAGCAGCTTGAGCCAGGGGAATGAGCAGTTCTTC. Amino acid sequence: CASSLSQGNEQFF.

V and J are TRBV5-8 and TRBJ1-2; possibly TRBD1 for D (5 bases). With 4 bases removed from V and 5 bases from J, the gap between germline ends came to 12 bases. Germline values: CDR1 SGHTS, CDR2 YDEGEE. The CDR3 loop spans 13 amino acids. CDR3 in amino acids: CASSPSGEYGYTF. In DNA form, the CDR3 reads TGTGCCAGCAGCCCCTCGGGGGAATATGGCTACACCTTC.

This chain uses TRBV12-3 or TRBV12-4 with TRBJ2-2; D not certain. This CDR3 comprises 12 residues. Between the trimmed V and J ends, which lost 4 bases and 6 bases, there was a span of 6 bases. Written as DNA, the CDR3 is TGTGCCAGCAGTTCCTCCGCCGGGGAGCTGTTTTTT. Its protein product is CASSSSAGELFF.

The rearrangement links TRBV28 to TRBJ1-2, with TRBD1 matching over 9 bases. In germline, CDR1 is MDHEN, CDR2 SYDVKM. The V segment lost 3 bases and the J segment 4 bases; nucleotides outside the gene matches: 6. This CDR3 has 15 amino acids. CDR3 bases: TGTGCCAGCAGTTTCGGACAGGGGACCGTCTATGGCTACACCTTC. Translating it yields CASSFGQGTVYGYTF.